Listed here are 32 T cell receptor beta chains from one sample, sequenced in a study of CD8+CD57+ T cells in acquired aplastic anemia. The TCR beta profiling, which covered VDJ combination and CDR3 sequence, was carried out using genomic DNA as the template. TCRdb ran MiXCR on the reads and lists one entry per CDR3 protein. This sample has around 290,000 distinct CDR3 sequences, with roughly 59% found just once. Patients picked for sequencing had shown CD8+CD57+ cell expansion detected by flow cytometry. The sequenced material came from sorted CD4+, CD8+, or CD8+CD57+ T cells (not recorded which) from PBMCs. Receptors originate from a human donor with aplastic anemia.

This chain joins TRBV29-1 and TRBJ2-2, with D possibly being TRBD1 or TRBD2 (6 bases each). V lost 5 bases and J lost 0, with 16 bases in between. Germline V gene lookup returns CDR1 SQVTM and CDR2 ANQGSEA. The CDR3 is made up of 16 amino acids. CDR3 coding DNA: TGCAGCGTTATCCTACGGGGGCTCACGAACACCGGGGAGCTGTTTTTT. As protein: CSVILRGLTNTGELFF.

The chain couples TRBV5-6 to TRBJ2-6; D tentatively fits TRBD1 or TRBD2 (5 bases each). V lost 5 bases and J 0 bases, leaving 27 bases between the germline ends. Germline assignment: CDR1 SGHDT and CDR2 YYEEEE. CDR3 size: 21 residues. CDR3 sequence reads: CASSLGRTLKNKSSGANVLTF. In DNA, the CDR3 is TGTGCCAGCAGTCTGGGACGCACACTCAAGAACAAGAGCTCTGGGGCCAACGTCCTGACTTTC.

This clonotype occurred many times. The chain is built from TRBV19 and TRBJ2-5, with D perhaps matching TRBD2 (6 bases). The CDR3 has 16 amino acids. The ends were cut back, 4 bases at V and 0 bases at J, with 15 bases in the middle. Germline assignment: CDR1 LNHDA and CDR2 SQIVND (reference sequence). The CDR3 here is CASSKVVGGHQETQYF. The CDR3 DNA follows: TGTGCCAGTAGTAAGGTCGTGGGGGGTCACCAAGAGACCCAGTACTTC.

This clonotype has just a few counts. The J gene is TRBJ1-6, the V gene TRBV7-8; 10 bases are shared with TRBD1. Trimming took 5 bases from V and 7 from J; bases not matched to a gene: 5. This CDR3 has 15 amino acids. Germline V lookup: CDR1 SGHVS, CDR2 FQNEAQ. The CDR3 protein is CASSPTGGSNSPLHF. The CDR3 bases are TGTGCCAGCAGCCCGACAGGGGGCTCGAATTCACCCCTCCACTTT.

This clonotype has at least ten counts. DNA for the CDR3: TGTGCCAGCAGCGTAGCCAGTGACAGCGAGCAGTACTTC. Translation: CASSVASDSEQYF. The chain links TRBV9 to TRBJ2-7, with D perhaps TRBD1 (5 bases). This CDR3 contains 13 residues. Germline V gene sequence: CDR1 SGDLS, CDR2 YYNGEE. V dropped 0 bases and J dropped 6 bases, with 10 bases sitting between them. The full variable domain, with the rest looked up from reference TRBV9 and TRBJ2-7, is DSGVTQTPKHLITATGQRVTLRCSPRSGDLSVYWYQQSLDQGLQFLIQYYNGEERAKGNILERFSAQQFPDLHSELNLSSLELGDSALYFCASSVASDSEQYFGPGTRLTVT.

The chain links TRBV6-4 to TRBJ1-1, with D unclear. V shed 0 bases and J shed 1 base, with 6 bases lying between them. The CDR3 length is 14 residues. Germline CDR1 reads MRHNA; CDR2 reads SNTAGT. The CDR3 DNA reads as TGTGCCAGCAGTGACTCGAGTCGGAACACTGAAGCTTTCTTT. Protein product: CASSDSSRNTEAFF.

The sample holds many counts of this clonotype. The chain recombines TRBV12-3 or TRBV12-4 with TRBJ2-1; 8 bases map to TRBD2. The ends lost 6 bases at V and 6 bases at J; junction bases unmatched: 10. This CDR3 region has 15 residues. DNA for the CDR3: TGTGCCAGCAGGCCGGGACTAGTGAGAGCCAATGAGCAGTTCTTC. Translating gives CASRPGLVRANEQFF.

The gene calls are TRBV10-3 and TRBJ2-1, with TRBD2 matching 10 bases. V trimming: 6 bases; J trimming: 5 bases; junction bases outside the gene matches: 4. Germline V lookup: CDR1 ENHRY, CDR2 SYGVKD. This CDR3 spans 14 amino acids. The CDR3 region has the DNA TGTGCCATCAGCGGACTAGCGGTAAACAATGAGCAGTTCTTC. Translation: CAISGLAVNNEQFF.

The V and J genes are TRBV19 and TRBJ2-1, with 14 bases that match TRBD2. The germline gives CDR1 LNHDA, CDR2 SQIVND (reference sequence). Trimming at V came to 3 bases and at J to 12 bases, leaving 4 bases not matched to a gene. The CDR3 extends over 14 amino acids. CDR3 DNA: TGTGCCAGTAGTATTGGAGGACTAGCGGGAGGGCAGTTCTTC. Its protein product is CASSIGGLAGGQFF. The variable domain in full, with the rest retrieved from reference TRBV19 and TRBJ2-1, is DGGITQSPKYLFRKEGQNVTLSCEQNLNHDAMYWYRQDPGQGLRLIYYSQIVNDFQKGDIAEGYSVSREKKESFPLTVTSAQKNPTAFYLCASSIGGLAGGQFFGPGTRLTVL.

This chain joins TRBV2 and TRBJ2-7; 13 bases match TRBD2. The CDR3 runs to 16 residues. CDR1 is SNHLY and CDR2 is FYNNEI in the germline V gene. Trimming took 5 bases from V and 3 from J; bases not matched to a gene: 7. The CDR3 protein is CASSLGTSGTDYEQYF. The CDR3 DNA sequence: TGTGCCAGCAGTCTCGGGACTAGCGGGACTGACTACGAGCAGTACTTC.

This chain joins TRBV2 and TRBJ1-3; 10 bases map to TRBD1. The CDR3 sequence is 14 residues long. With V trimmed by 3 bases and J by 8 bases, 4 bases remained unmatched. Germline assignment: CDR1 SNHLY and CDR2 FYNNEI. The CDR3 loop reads CASSEGTGVDTIYF. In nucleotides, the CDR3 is TGTGCCAGCAGTGAGGGGACAGGGGTTGACACCATATATTTT.

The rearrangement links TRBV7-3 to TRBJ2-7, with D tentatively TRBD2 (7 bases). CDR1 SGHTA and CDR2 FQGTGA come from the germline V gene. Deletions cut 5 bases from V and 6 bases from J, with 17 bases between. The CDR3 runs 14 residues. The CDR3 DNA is TGTGCCAGCAGCATAAGGGGGGAGGGTCGCGAGCAGTACTTC. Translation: CASSIRGEGREQYF.

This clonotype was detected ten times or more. CDR3 sequence reads: CASSLYTISGNTIYF. In DNA form, the CDR3 reads TGTGCCAGCAGCCTTTACACCATCTCTGGAAACACCATATATTTT. V is TRBV14 and J is TRBJ1-3; D is unresolved. The CDR3 spans 15 residues. Germline V gene lookup returns CDR1 SGHDN and CDR2 FVKESK. Trimming removed 4 bases from V and 0 bases from J, with 10 bases in between.

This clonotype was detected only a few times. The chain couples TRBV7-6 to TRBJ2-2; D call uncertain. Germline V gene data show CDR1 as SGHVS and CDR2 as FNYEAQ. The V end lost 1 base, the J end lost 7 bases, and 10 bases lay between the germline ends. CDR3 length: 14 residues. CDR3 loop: CASSLVGGVGELFF. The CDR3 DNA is TGTGCCAGCAGCTTAGTGGGCGGAGTCGGGGAGCTGTTTTTT.

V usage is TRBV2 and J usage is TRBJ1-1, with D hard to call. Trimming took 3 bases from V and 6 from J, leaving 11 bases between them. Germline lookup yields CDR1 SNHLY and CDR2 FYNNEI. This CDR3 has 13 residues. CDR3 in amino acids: CASSDRLPAEAFF. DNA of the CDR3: TGTGCCAGCAGTGACAGGCTCCCTGCTGAAGCTTTCTTT.

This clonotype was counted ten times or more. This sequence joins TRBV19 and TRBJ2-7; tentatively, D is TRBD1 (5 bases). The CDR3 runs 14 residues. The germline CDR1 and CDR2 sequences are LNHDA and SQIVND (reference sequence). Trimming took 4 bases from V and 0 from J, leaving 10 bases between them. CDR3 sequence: CASSTQASSYEQYF. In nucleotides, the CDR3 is TGTGCCAGTAGTACACAGGCTTCCTCCTACGAGCAGTACTTC.

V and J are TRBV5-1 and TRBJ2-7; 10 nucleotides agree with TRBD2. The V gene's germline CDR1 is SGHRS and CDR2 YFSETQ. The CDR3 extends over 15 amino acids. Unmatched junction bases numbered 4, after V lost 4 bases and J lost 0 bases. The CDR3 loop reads CASSTLAGFSYEQYF. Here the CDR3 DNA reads TGCGCCAGCAGCACACTAGCGGGGTTCTCCTACGAGCAGTACTTC.

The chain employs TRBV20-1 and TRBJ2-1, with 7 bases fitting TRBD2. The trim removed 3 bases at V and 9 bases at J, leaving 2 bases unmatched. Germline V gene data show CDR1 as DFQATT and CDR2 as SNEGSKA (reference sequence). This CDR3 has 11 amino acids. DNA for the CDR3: TGCAGTGCTAGCGGGAGGAGTGAGCAGTTCTTC. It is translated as CSASGRSEQFF.

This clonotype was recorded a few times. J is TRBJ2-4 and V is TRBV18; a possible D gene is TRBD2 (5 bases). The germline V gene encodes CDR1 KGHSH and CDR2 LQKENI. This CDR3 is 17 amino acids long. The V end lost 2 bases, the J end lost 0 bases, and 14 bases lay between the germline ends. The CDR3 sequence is CASSPASGMIAKNIQYF. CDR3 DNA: TGTGCCAGCTCACCAGCATCCGGGATGATAGCCAAAAACATTCAGTACTTC.

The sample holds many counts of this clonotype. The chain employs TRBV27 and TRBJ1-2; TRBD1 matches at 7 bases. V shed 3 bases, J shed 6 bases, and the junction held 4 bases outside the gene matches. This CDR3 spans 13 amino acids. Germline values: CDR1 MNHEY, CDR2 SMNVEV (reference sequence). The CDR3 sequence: CASSFAGTDGYTF. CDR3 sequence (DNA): TGTGCCAGCAGTTTCGCCGGGACAGATGGCTACACCTTC.

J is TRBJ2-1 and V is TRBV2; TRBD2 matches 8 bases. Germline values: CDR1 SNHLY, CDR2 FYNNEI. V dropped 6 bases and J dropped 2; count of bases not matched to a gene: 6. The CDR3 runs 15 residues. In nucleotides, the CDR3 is TGTGCCAGCAGGTACAGCGGGAGTCCCTACAATGAGCAGTTCTTC. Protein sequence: CASRYSGSPYNEQFF.

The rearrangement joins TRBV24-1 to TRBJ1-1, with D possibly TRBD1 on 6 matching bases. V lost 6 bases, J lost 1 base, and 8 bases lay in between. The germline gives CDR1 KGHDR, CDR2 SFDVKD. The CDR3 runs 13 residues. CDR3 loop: CATSSGENTEAFF. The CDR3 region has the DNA TGTGCCACCAGTTCAGGGGAGAACACTGAAGCTTTCTTT.

CDR3 residues: CSAVLGGGSDETQYF. CDR3 nucleotides: TGCAGTGCCGTCCTAGGTGGCGGGAGCGATGAGACCCAGTACTTC. The chain joins TRBV20-1 to TRBJ2-5, with 7 nucleotides matching TRBD2. From germline, CDR1 is DFQATT and CDR2 SNEGSKA (reference sequence). J was trimmed by 5 bases and V by 6 bases; bases with no gene match: 15. The CDR3 sequence is 15 residues long.

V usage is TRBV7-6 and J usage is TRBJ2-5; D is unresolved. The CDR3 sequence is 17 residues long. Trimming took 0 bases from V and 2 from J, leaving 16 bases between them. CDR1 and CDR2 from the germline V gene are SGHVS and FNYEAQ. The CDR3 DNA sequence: TGTGCCAGCAGCTTAGCGGCGCCCCAAAGCAGGCAAGAGACCCAGTACTTC. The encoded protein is CASSLAAPQSRQETQYF.

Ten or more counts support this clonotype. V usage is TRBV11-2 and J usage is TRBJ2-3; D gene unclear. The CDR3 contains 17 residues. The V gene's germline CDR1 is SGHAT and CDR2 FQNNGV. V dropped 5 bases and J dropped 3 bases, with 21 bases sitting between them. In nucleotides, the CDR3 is TGTGCCAGCAGCAGACACGTCCCGGGTTCCACGACAGATACGCAGTATTTT. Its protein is CASSRHVPGSTTDTQYF.

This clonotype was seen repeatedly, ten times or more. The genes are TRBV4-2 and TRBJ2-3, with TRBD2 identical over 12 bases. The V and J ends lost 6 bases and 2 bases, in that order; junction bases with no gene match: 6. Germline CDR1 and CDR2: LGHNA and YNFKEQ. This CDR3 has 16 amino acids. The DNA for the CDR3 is TGTGCCAGCAGTCCTAGCGGGGGGGCCTACACAGATACGCAGTATTTT. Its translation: CASSPSGGAYTDTQYF.

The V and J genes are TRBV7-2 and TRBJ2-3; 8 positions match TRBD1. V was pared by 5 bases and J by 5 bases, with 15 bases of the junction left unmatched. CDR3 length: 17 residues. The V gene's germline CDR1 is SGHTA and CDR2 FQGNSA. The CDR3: CASSPYQPGGVGDTQYF. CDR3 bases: TGTGCCAGCAGCCCCTACCAACCAGGGGGCGTTGGAGATACGCAGTATTTT.

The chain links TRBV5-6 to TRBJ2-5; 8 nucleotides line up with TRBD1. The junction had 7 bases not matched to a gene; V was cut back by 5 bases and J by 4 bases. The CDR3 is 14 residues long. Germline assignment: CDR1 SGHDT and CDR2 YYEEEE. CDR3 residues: CASRRRTGSETQYF. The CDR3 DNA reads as TGTGCCAGCAGACGGAGGACAGGGTCAGAGACCCAGTACTTC.

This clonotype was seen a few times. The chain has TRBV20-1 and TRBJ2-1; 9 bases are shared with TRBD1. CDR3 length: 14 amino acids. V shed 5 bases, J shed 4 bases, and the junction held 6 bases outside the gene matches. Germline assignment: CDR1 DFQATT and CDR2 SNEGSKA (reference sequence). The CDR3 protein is CSASLGQGYNEQFF. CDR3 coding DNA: TGCAGTGCTTCTTTGGGACAGGGTTACAATGAGCAGTTCTTC.

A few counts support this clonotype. The CDR3 region has the DNA TGTGCCAGCAGCTTCCCTGGCGGGGGAGCCTACGAGCAGTACTTC. Translating gives CASSFPGGGAYEQYF. The rearrangement joins TRBV7-3 to TRBJ2-7, with TRBD2 identical over 7 bases. In germline, CDR1 is SGHTA, CDR2 FQGTGA. The V and J ends lost 3 bases and 2 bases, in that order; junction bases with no gene match: 7. This CDR3 has 15 residues.

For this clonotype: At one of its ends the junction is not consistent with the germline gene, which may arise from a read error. CDR3 in DNA: TGCAGCATTGAATGTCCCAACAGGGGGCACAGTCAGCCCCAGCATTTT. It specifies CSIECPNRGHSQPQHF. This rearrangement joins TRBV29-1 to TRBJ1-5; 9 bases match TRBD1. The CDR3 covers 16 residues. CDR1 and CDR2 from the germline V gene are SQVTM and ANQGSEA. The full variable domain, in which reference TRBV29-1 and TRBJ1-5 provide the parts outside the CDR3, is SAVISQKPSRDICQRGTSLTIQCQVDSQVTMMFWYRQQPGQSLTLIATANQGSEATYESGFVIDKFPISRPNLTFSTLTVSNMSPEDSSIYLCSIECPNRGHSQPQHFGDGTRLSIL.

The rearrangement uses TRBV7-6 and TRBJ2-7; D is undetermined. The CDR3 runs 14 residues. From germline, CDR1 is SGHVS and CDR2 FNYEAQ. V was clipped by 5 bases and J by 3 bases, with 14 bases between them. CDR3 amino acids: CASSPPAVNYEQYF. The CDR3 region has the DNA TGTGCCAGCAGCCCCCCGGCGGTCAACTACGAGCAGTACTTC. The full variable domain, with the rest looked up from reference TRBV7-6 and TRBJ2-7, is GAGVSQSPRYKVTKRGQDVALRCDPISGHVSLYWYRQALGQGPEFLTYFNYEAQQDKSGLPNDRFSAERPEGSISTLTIQRTEQRDSAMYRCASSPPAVNYEQYFGPGTRLTVT.